These T cell receptor beta chains were read from a single sample in a study of T cell repertoires in cytomegalovirus infection. No cognate antigen is known for these TCRs. A single record per CDR3 protein comes from TCRdb applying MiXCR to the reads. The sample lists approximately 350,000 distinct CDR3 sequences; about 35% were seen once. This specimen consisted of cultured PBMCs, obtained from culture after CMV antigen stimulation. The receptors come from a human donor in good health (CMV status not recorded). Some clones in this sample may be carry-over from other donors' samples. Both conserved end residues are part of each CDR3. A D gene is named only where the DNA matches it firmly. The size of a clone is reported for some rows only, either as once, few or many, or as a class for expanded clones.

CDR3aa,CDR3nt,j_gene,d_gene,abundance,v_gene
CSAIITGQGPANYGYTF,TGCAGTGCTATCATCACGGGACAGGGTCCCGCTAACTATGGCTACACCTTC,TRBJ1-2,TRBD1,few,TRBV20-1
CASSPGQGDYNSPLHF,TGTGCCAGCTCACCTGGACAGGGGGACTATAATTCACCCCTCCACTTT,TRBJ1-6,TRBD1,NA,TRBV18
CAWSGQGISNQPQHF,TGTGCCTGGAGTGGTCAGGGAATAAGCAATCAGCCCCAGCATTTT,TRBJ1-5,NA,NA,TRBV30
CARLPISSGIRQPQHF,TGTGCCAGGCTTCCTATCTCCTCAGGGATACGTCAGCCCCAGCATTTT,TRBJ1-5,NA,NA,TRBV19
CASSSPGGGFSYNSPLHF,TGTGCCAGCAGTTCACCCGGGGGCGGATTCTCCTATAATTCACCCCTCCACTTT,TRBJ1-6,NA,NA,TRBV28
CSATTGPHQPQHF,TGCAGTGCGACAACAGGGCCCCATCAGCCCCAGCATTTT,TRBJ1-5,NA,NA,TRBV20-1
CASSYGTSVSYEQYF,TGTGCCAGCAGTTACGGGACTAGCGTCTCCTACGAGCAGTACTTC,TRBJ2-7,TRBD2,NA,TRBV6-6
CASSFGRRVNQPQHF,TGTGCCAGCAGTTTTGGGAGGAGAGTAAATCAGCCCCAGCATTTT,TRBJ1-5,NA,NA,TRBV12-3/TRBV12-4
CASSIAGGLNEQYF,TGTGCCAGCAGTATAGCGGGAGGGCTTAATGAGCAGTACTTC,TRBJ2-7,TRBD2,NA,TRBV7-8
CASSLRFRTSGFNTGELFF,TGTGCCAGCAGCTTAAGGTTCCGGACTAGCGGATTCAACACCGGGGAGCTGTTTTTT,TRBJ2-2,TRBD2,once,TRBV7-2
CASTGTTITGELFF,TGTGCCAGTACCGGGACGACGATTACCGGGGAGCTGTTTTTT,TRBJ2-2,NA,NA,TRBV19
CASSLPAGTEQYF,TGTGCCAGCAGCTTACCTGCCGGGACAGAGCAGTATTTT,TRBJ2-3,TRBD1,many,TRBV7-2
CSAQPGQETQYF,TGCAGCGCCCAGCCCGGGCAAGAGACCCAGTACTTC,TRBJ2-5,NA,NA,TRBV29-1
CASSIAGTEAFF,TGTGCCAGTAGTATAGCGGGCACTGAAGCTTTCTTT,TRBJ1-1,NA,NA,TRBV19
CASSPLARGSYEQYF,TGTGCCAGCAGTCCCCTAGCAAGAGGGTCCTACGAGCAGTACTTC,TRBJ2-7,NA,NA,TRBV27
CAISESTLNYGYTF,TGTGCCATCAGTGAGTCGACCCTGAACTATGGCTACACCTTC,TRBJ1-2,NA,NA,TRBV10-3
CASSLERTTEAFF,TGTGCCAGCAGCTTAGAACGTACCACTGAAGCTTTCTTT,TRBJ1-1,NA,NA,TRBV7-2
CASRKQTGEAFAFF,TGTGCCAGCAGAAAACAGACAGGGGAAGCCTTCGCTTTCTTT,TRBJ1-1,TRBD1,many,TRBV7-2
CASSPPGTVNEKLFF,TGTGCCAGCAGTCCCCCCGGGACAGTCAATGAAAAACTGTTTTTT,TRBJ1-4,TRBD1,NA,TRBV2
CASSYGSGELFF,TGTGCCAGCAGCTACGGGTCCGGGGAGCTGTTTTTT,TRBJ2-2,NA,few,TRBV7-9
CASSQIQGNTEAFF,TGCGCCAGCAGCCAGATACAGGGAAACACTGAAGCTTTCTTT,TRBJ1-1,NA,NA,TRBV4-1
CASTLGKYIKSPLHF,TGTGCCAGCACCCTGGGGAAGTATATTAAGTCACCCCTCCACTTT,TRBJ1-6,NA,many,TRBV7-2
CASIPGGGTNEQFF,TGTGCCAGCATCCCTGGCGGGGGGACCAATGAGCAGTTCTTC,TRBJ2-1,TRBD2,NA,TRBV6-2/TRBV6-3
CASSLESFNEKLFF,TGTGCCAGCAGCTTAGAGAGTTTCAATGAAAAACTGTTTTTT,TRBJ1-4,NA,few,TRBV7-2
CATSPSGSESEQFF,TGTGCCACCAGTCCTAGCGGGAGTGAGAGTGAGCAGTTCTTC,TRBJ2-1,TRBD2,NA,TRBV24-1
CASSQVGGNNEQFF,TGTGCCAGCAGCCAAGTGGGGGGGAACAATGAGCAGTTCTTC,TRBJ2-1,TRBD2,few,TRBV7-2
CSARGPAGTDTQYF,TGCAGTGCTAGGGGCCCCGCGGGGACAGATACGCAGTATTTT,TRBJ2-3,NA,NA,TRBV20-1
CASSLVRTNTEAFF,TGTGCCAGCAGTTTAGTTCGGACGAACACTGAAGCTTTCTTT,TRBJ1-1,NA,NA,TRBV28
CASSPGRVRATQYF,TGTGCCAGCAGTCCCGGTCGTGTGCGTGCTACGCAGTATTTT,TRBJ2-3,NA,once,TRBV28